The T cell receptor beta chain under discussion was sequenced for a study of blood T cell repertoires in COVID-19. Study in general: Specimens from acute and convalescent COVID-19 originated in the United States, Italy and Spain.

This clone was counted once. This CDR3 has 14 amino acids. J lost 3 bases, V lost 1 base, and 1 base had no gene match. CDR1 and CDR2 (germline): KGHSH, LQKENI. Clones were sequenced by immunoSEQ multiplex PCR, and TCRdb holds only the in-frame ones, with some missing. The sample has a few hundred thousand clones, 81% seen once. The sequencing input was peripheral blood. This rearrangement joins TRBV18 to TRBJ2-7; TRBD1 aligns across 9 bases. The TCR comes from a human donor with acute or convalescent COVID-19. The donor label of this sample is uncertain. The CDR3 region is CASSPRTGDYEQYF. The CDR3 region has the DNA TGTGCCAGCTCACCACGGACAGGGGACTACGAGCAGTACTTC.